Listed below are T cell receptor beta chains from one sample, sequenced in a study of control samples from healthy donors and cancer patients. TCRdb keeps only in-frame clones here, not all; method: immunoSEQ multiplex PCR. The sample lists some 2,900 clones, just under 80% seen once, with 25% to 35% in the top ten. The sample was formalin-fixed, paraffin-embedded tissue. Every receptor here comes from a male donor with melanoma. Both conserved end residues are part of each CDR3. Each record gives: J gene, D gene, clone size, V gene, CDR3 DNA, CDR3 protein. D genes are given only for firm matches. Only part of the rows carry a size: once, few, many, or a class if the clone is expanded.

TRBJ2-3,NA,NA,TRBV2,TGTGCCAGCAGTGACGTCGGCACAGATACGCAGTATTTT,CASSDVGTDTQYF
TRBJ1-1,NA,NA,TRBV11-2,TGTGCCAGCAGCTTGACCCCGGGACAGAACACTGAAGCTTTCTTT,CASSLTPGQNTEAFF
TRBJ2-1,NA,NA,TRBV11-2,TGTGCCAGCAGCTTAGTGGGTAGGGACAATGAGCAGTTCTTC,CASSLVGRDNEQFF
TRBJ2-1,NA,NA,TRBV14,TGTGCCAGCCGGGGGAACAATGAGCAGTTCTTC,CASRGNNEQFF
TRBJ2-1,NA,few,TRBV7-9,TGTGCCAGCACCCGCAGCGGAAATGAGCAGTTCTTC,CASTRSGNEQFF
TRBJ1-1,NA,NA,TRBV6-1,TGTGCCAGCAGTGAAGAAACCGGGTCGGGAGCTTTCTTT,CASSEETGSGAFF
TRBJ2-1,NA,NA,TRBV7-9,TGTGCCAGCACCACCAAAGGACCGCACCCCAATGAGCAGTTCTTC,CASTTKGPHPNEQFF
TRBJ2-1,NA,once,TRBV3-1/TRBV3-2,TGTGCCAGCACGGGGAACAACAATGAGCAGTTCTTC,CASTGNNNEQFF
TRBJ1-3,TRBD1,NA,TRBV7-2,TGTGCCAGCAGCTTAGAGGACAGGGGGAACACCATATATTTT,CASSLEDRGNTIYF
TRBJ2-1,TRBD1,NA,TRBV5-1,TGCGCCAGCAAAGGGCCAGGGGGTAATGAGCAGTTCTTC,CASKGPGGNEQFF
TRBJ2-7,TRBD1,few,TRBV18,TGTGCCAGCTCACTTCTCCCGGACAGGGTTCCCTACGAGCAGTACTTC,CASSLLPDRVPYEQYF
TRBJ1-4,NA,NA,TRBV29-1,TGCAGCGTTGTGGGCGGGGAGCATGAAAAACTGTTTTTT,CSVVGGEHEKLFF
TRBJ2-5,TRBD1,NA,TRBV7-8,TGTGCCAGCAGCTTACGGGGACAGGGAAATGAGGAGACCCAGTACTTC,CASSLRGQGNEETQYF
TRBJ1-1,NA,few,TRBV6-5,TGTGCCAGCAGTTACTCGAGGGCGGGGGCAGGCACTGAAGCTTTCTTT,CASSYSRAGAGTEAFF
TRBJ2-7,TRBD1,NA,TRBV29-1,TGCAGCGTGACCTCAGGGGGCTGGGACGAGCAGTACTTC,CSVTSGGWDEQYF
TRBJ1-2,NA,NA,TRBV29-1,TGCAGCGTTGAAACATTTAGGGTGGGGGACTATGGCTACACCTTC,CSVETFRVGDYGYTF
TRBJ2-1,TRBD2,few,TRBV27,TGTGCCAGCAGTTTAGCGGGAGTATACAATGAGCAGTTCTTC,CASSLAGVYNEQFF
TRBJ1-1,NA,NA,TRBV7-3,TGTGCCAGCAGCCCTCAGGGGAACACTGAAGCTTTCTTT,CASSPQGNTEAFF
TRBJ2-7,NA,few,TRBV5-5,TGTGCCAGCAGCTTGGCTTGGCAGCACTCCTACGAGCAGTACTTC,CASSLAWQHSYEQYF
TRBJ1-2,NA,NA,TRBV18,TGTGCCAGCTCAACGACAGGAAACTATGGCTACACCTTC,CASSTTGNYGYTF
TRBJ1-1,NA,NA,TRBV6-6,TGTGCCAGCAGCTTCCTCCTTGGGGGAGGAGCTTTCTTT,CASSFLLGGGAFF
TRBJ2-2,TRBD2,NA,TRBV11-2,TGTGCCAGCAGCTCCCGAGCGGGAGGGCTGTACACCGGGGAGCTGTTTTTT,CASSSRAGGLYTGELFF